The following is a T cell receptor (beta chain) sequence with its context. Its antigen is not known. cDNA synthesis used the whole RNA isolate, giving expressed TCRB sequences. Produced via immunoSEQ multiplex PCR; TCRdb's table is partial and in-frame only. The sample includes hundreds of thousands of clones, about a sixth of them seen just once. This record comes from a study of beta chain features in type 1 diabetes. The CDR3 has 14 amino acids. Per the germline V gene, CDR1 is SGHTA and CDR2 is FQGNSA. The V and J ends lost 1 base and 8 bases, in that order; junction bases with no gene match: 3. General study results and limits: VDJ junctions in type 1 diabetes patients carried more deletions and fewer insertions. Patients with Type 1 diabetes showed moderately but significantly shorter TCRB CDR3s in all four CD4+ subsets.

The sample comprised naive CD4+ T cells from blood. The sequence was collected from a woman under 30 in good health. V is TRBV7-2 and J is TRBJ2-3, with TRBD2 matching over 10 bases. The CDR3 loop reads CASSLVVAGGTQYF. The CDR3 DNA follows: TGTGCCAGCAGCTTAGTAGTAGCGGGGGGTACGCAGTATTTT.